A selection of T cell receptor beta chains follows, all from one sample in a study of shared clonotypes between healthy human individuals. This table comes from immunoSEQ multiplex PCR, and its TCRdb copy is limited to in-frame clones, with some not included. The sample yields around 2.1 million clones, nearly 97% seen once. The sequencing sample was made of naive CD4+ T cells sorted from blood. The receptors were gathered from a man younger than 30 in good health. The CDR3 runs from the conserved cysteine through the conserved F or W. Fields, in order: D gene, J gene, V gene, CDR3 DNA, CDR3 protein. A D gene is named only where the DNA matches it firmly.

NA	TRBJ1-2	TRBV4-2	TGTGCCAGCAGCCAAGGGACAGACCAGAGAGCGGGCTACACCTTC	CASSQGTDQRAGYTF
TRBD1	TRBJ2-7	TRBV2	TGTGCCAGCACTACGGACAGGGCCTCCTACGAGCAGTACTTC	CASTTDRASYEQYF
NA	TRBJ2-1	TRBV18	TGTGCCAGCTCACCAAGGGGGAGGTCGGATGAGCAGTTCTTC	CASSPRGRSDEQFF
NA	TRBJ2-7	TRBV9	TGTGCCAGCAGCCGGGTGGCGGCAGGGGGGTTCTACGAGCAGTACTTC	CASSRVAAGGFYEQYF
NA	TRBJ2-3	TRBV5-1	TGCGCCAGCAGCTTGGATGGGACAAGCACAGATACGCAGTATTTT	CASSLDGTSTDTQYF
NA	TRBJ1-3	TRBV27	TGTGCCAGCAGTCTTCTCAGGGGACCTGGAAACACCATATATTTT	CASSLLRGPGNTIYF
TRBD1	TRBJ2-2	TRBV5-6	TGTGCCAGCAGCCTTTTACGACAGGGGGCGGCCGGGGAGCTGTTTTTT	CASSLLRQGAAGELFF
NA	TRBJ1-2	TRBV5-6	TGTGCCAGCAGCTTCACACGATTGGATGGCTACACCTTC	CASSFTRLDGYTF
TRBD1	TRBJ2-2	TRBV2	TGTGCCAGCAGACAGGGGCCGACGAACACCGGGGAGCTGTTTTTT	CASRQGPTNTGELFF
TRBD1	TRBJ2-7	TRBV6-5	TGTGCCAGCAGTTATGGCCAGGGGGCCTACGAGCAGTACTTC	CASSYGQGAYEQYF
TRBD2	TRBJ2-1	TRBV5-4	TGTGCCAGCAGCTCGGTGGGACTAGCGGGAGGTGAGCAGTTCTTC	CASSSVGLAGGEQFF